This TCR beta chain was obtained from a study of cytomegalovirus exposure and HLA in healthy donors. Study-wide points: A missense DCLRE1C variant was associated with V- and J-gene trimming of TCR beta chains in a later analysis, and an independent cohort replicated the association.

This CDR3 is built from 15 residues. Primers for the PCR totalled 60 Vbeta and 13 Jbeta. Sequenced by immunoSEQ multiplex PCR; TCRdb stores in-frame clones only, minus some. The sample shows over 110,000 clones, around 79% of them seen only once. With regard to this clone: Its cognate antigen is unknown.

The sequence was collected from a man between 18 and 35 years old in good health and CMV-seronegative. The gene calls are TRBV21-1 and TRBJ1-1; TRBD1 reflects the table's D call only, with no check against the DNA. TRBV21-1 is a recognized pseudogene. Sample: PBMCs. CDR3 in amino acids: CASSKDSNLNTEAFF. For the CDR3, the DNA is TGTGCCAGCAGCAAAGACAGCAACCTAAACACTGAAGCTTTCTTT.